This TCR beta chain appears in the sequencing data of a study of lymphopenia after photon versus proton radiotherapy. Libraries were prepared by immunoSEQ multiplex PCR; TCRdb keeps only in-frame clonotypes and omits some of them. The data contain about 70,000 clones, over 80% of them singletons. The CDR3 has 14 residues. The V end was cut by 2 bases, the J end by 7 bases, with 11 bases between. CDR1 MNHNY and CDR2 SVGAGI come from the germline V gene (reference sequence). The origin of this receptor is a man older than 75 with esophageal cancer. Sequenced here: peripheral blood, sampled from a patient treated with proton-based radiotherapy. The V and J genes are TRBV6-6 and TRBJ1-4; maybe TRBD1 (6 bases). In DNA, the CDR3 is TGTGCCAGCAGTTACGGGGGGCGGGCTGAAAAACTGTTTTTT. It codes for CASSYGGRAEKLFF.